A selection of T cell receptor beta chains follows, all from one sample in a study of blood T cell repertoires in COVID-19. The method was immunoSEQ multiplex PCR; TCRdb's version includes in-frame clones alone and lacks a portion of them. The sample includes 150,000 or so clones, around 83% of them seen just once. The sample taken for sequencing was peripheral blood. These receptors were collected from a human donor in a cohort sampled during active COVID-19. Both conserved end residues are part of each CDR3. Each record gives: J gene, V gene, CDR3 protein.

TRBJ2-7 | TRBV9 | CASSNPGQPYEQYF
TRBJ2-7 | TRBV29-1 | CSAGTSGSYEQYF
TRBJ2-1 | TRBV5-8 | CASRSDRVNEQFF
TRBJ2-3 | TRBV28 | CASKGGSTDTQYF
TRBJ1-1 | TRBV5-8 | CASTPWGTGQAFF
TRBJ2-3 | TRBV5-4 | CASSLAFVSDTQYF
TRBJ2-5 | TRBV19 | CASSLAAGETQYF
TRBJ2-1 | TRBV11-2 | CASSLGRLATDNEQFF
TRBJ2-1 | TRBV7-3 | CASSLSSGLANREQFF
TRBJ2-7 | TRBV7-9 | CASSSPGAYEQYF
TRBJ2-1 | TRBV11-1 | CASSSPSLNNEQFF
TRBJ2-3 | TRBV6-5 | CASSYSRGDTQYF
TRBJ2-7 | TRBV28 | CATGRQGASEQYF
TRBJ1-4 | TRBV29-1 | CSVQAASLEKLFF
TRBJ1-1 | TRBV7-3 | CASSLRQGALTEAFF
TRBJ1-4 | TRBV7-2 | CASSLDGTGAEKLFF
TRBJ1-2 | TRBV10-3 | CAISEQGVTNGYTF
TRBJ1-2 | TRBV11-2 | CASTLTTGTGGSNYGYTF
TRBJ1-1 | TRBV29-1 | CSARTGGAGTEAFF
TRBJ1-2 | TRBV5-5 | CASSSTPGQAFGYTF
TRBJ2-3 | TRBV4-3 | CASSQASRDTQYF
TRBJ1-2 | TRBV5-6 | CASSLARQTLYGYTF
TRBJ2-2 | TRBV2 | CASSGASGTTGELFF
TRBJ1-2 | TRBV2 | CASSEALTANYGYTF
TRBJ2-7 | TRBV7-6 | CASSSFKEAGGPREQYF
TRBJ2-1 | TRBV7-9 | CASSLRGDDEQFF
TRBJ1-5 | TRBV7-9 | CASSSNNQPQHF
TRBJ2-3 | TRBV6-2/TRBV6-3 | CASSLGLVPDTQYF
TRBJ2-7 | TRBV5-4 | CASSLGGTIYEQYF
TRBJ2-6 | TRBV7-2 | CASSLKGAGANVLTF
TRBJ1-1 | TRBV11-2 | CASSSGTPNTEAFF
TRBJ1-5 | TRBV7-9 | CASSRGSSNQPQHF
TRBJ2-7 | TRBV20-1 | CSASTSSGSPSYEQYF
TRBJ2-1 | TRBV12-5 | CASGLGGSSYNEQFF
TRBJ2-2 | TRBV24-1 | CATSARGTGELFF
TRBJ1-1 | TRBV7-3 | CASSLGGPTEAFF
TRBJ2-1 | TRBV11-2 | CASSPPGWAGGSAYNEQFF
TRBJ2-3 | TRBV3-1/TRBV3-2 | CASSQPSWYTTSGTSKQYF
TRBJ2-4 | TRBV12-3/TRBV12-4 | CASSRDRENIQYF
TRBJ2-7 | TRBV6-1 | CASSEAEVIKEQYF